This entry lists 22 T cell receptor beta chains sequenced from one sample in a study of CD8+ T cells in alopecia areata. RNA was extracted and reverse transcribed into cDNA as the sequencing template. Here immunoSEQ multiplex PCR was the method, and the copy in TCRdb shows in-frame clones only, minus some. There are about 2,700 clones in the sample, none observed a single time. Material for sequencing was lesional skin. Source of these receptors: a C3H/HeJ mouse with alopecia areata. MHC haplotype of the mouse line: H2-k.

This clone has a count of ten or more. The protein in this entry is translated from the DNA; at residue 12 it differs from the protein listed in TCRdb. Gene names follow the mouse nomenclature. The CDR3 goes on 3 residues after the read ends, and that part is filled in from the germline J gene. V is TRBV29 and J is TRBJ1-3; D might be TRBD1 (6 bases). V was cut by 7 bases and J by 2 bases, with 15 bases left in between. The CDR3 loop spans 15 amino acids. Germline V gene sequence: CDR1 MSHET, CDR2 SYDVDS. CDR3 DNA, as far as it was read: TGTGCTAGCACCTTTAAGTGGGACACTGGAAATACG. Protein product: CASTFKWDTGNT. The whole CDR3 protein reads CASTFKWDTGNTLYF.

This clone was counted at least ten times. At residue 11, the TCRdb protein and translated DNA are inconsistent; the protein given comes from the DNA. Gene and germline names: mouse. The read ends 3 residues early relative to the CDR3; the germline J gene fills the gap. The chain is built from TRBV13-2 and TRBJ1-6; TRBD1 matches at 7 bases. TRBJ1-6 qualifies as an ORF whose function is uncertain. Per the germline V gene, CDR1 is NNHNN and CDR2 is SYGAGS (reference sequence). The CDR3 is 14 residues long. Losses at the gene ends were 4 bases for V and 7 bases for J; bases not matched to a gene: 5. Partial CDR3 DNA: TGTGCCAGCGGTCGACAGGGATGGAATTCGCCC. The encoded protein is CASGRQGWNSP. The CDR3 in its entirety is CASGRQGWNSPLYF.

This clone was seen at least ten times. Genes here carry mouse names. The read ends 4 residues early relative to the CDR3; the germline J gene fills the gap. V is TRBV1 and J is TRBJ2-4; the D gene is possibly TRBD2 (7 bases). The V and J ends lost 1 base and 0 bases respectively, with 11 bases between them. Germline CDR1 and CDR2: NSQYPW and LRSPGD (reference sequence). The CDR3 is 16 residues long. The CDR3 DNA, read in part, is TGCACCTGCAGTGCAGCCTGGGGGCTTAGTCAAAAC. It is translated as CTCSAAWGLSQN. The CDR3 in full is CTCSAAWGLSQNTLYF.

This clone was seen repeatedly, ten times or more. Genes and germline are mouse. Read coverage stops 4 residues before the CDR3 terminus; the germline J gene supplies the remainder. The chain recombines TRBV13-3 with TRBJ2-1; possibly TRBD1 for D (6 bases). Germline CDR1 and CDR2: NNHDY and SYVADS. The ends were cut back, 4 bases at V and 1 base at J, with 9 bases in the middle. The CDR3 consists of 14 residues. The sequenced CDR3 bases are TGTGCCAGCAGTAGGGACAAAAACTATGCT. It specifies CASSRDKNYA. The complete CDR3 reads CASSRDKNYAEQFF.

This clone came up many times. Mouse gene names apply. The sequence runs out 4 residues before the end of the CDR3; the remainder is reconstructed from the germline J gene. The chain is built from TRBV3 and TRBJ1-2, with a possible D match to TRBD1 (6 bases). Between the trimmed V and J ends, which lost 3 bases and 3 bases, there was a span of 8 bases. This CDR3 is built from 13 residues. The V gene's germline CDR1 is SNHLY and CDR2 FYNGKV (reference sequence). The CDR3 region is CASSFSGDSDYTF. Incomplete CDR3 DNA: TGTGCCAGCAGCTTCTCAGGGGACTCC.

This clone was picked up a small number of times. Genes and germline are mouse. The sequenced fragment ends 4 residues before the CDR3 boundary, so the rest is inferred from the germline J gene. The rearrangement links TRBV13-1 to TRBJ2-7; D is unclear. This CDR3 comprises 12 residues. V lost 5 bases and J lost 3, with 9 bases in between. Germline loops: CDR1 NSHNY, CDR2 SYGAGN. The CDR3 sequence is CASRIVVYEQYF. CDR3 DNA (partial): TGTGCCAGCAGGATTGTGGTCTAT.

At least ten counts were recorded for this clone. Any gene name here is a mouse gene name. Read data end 4 residues before the CDR3 end; the end is taken from the germline J gene. The chain recombines TRBV14 with TRBJ2-5, with D hard to call. Trimming shortened V by 1 base and J by 1 base, and 7 bases separated the two germline ends. CDR3 size: 14 residues. Germline CDR1 and CDR2: SGHDT and FRDEAV. Incomplete CDR3 DNA: TGTGCCAGCAGTTTCGGCACAGACCAAGAC. Its translation is CASSFGTDQD. The CDR3 reads in full as CASSFGTDQDTQYF.

This clone occurred many times. TCRdb's protein does not match the DNA translation at residue 11; the protein provided is translated from the DNA. Mouse gene names apply. The read ends 3 residues shy of where the CDR3 ends; the end is completed using the germline J gene. The V call is TRBV31, the J call TRBJ1-6, with TRBD1 as a possible D gene (6 bases). TRBJ1-6 is filed as an ORF, its function uncertain. Germline lookup yields CDR1 GKSSPN and CDR2 SITVG. The CDR3 runs to 14 residues. V lost 3 bases and J 7 bases, leaving 13 bases between the germline ends. CDR3 in amino acids: CAWRPWDINSPLYF. The part of the CDR3 DNA that was read is TGTGCCTGGAGGCCTTGGGACATAAATTCGCCC.

There are many counts of this clone. Germline and genes here are mouse. The read is 4 residues too short to cover the CDR3 end, so that end is filled in from the germline J gene. The chain uses TRBV24 and TRBJ2-7; D remains ambiguous. The germline gives CDR1 KGHTA, CDR2 FRNEEI. This CDR3 comprises 12 residues. The CDR3 is CASSLNRYEQYF. CDR3 bases read: TGTGCCAGCAGTCTGAACAGATAT.

The table lists this clone with many counts. The listed genes are named as in mouse. The read falls 4 residues short of the CDR3 end, and the missing part is taken from the germline J gene. V and J are TRBV14 and TRBJ2-7, with 13 bases fitting TRBD2. The CDR3 totals 14 residues. Per the germline V gene, CDR1 is SGHDT and CDR2 is FRDEAV. Incomplete CDR3 DNA: TGTGCCAGCAGTTCGGGACTGGGGGGGTAT. Its protein is CASSSGLGGY. The full CDR3 sequence reads CASSSGLGGYEQYF.

This clone was seen many times. The gene symbols are mouse symbols. The read ends 4 residues before the CDR3 terminus; that terminus is restored from the germline J gene. The chain joins TRBV13-2 to TRBJ2-1; D is perhaps TRBD2 (6 bases). V was shortened by 0 bases and J by 4 bases, with 11 bases between the two germline ends. CDR1 is NNHNN and CDR2 is SYGAGS in the germline V gene (reference sequence). The CDR3 runs 15 residues. The CDR3 region is CASGDAGWGYAEQFF. CDR3 bases read: TGTGCCAGCGGTGATGCTGGCTGGGGTTATGCT.

With regard to this clone: Here the gene names and germline are mouse. The sequenced fragment ends 4 residues before the CDR3 boundary, so the rest is inferred from the germline J gene. The J gene is TRBJ1-1, the V gene TRBV13-1, with TRBD1 as a possible D gene (6 bases). Germline V lookup: CDR1 NSHNY, CDR2 SYGAGN. The CDR3 consists of 14 residues. Trimming took off 3 bases at V and 1 base at J, with 10 bases between the two ends. The sequenced CDR3 bases are TGTGCCAGCAGTGTTCAGGGGCGGAACACA. Its protein product is CASSVQGRNT. The entire CDR3 is CASSVQGRNTEVFF.

About this clone: Gene and germline names: mouse. From the germline J gene comes the end of the CDR3, since the read stops 4 residues before it. The gene calls are TRBV13-1 and TRBJ2-4, with TRBD2 matching 10 bases. The ends lost 2 bases at V and 3 bases at J; junction bases unmatched: 3. Looked up from germline, CDR1 is NSHNY and CDR2 is SYGAGN. This CDR3 has 15 residues. The CDR3 region is CASSDWGGAQNTLYF. Partial CDR3 DNA: TGTGCCAGCAGTGACTGGGGGGGCGCCCAAAAC.

On this clone itself: Gene labels here are mouse ones. CDR3 bases read: TGTGCCAGCAGCCCCTTCTGGGGGGAAGAC. It specifies CASSPFWGED. The full CDR3 protein is CASSPFWGEDTQYF. This chain joins TRBV13-3 and TRBJ2-5; the match to TRBD2 covers 8 bases. The CDR3 end falls 4 residues outside the read, so it is completed with the germline J gene. CDR3 length: 14 amino acids. CDR1 and CDR2 from the germline V gene are NNHDY and SYVADS.

This clone has a count of ten or more. The gene names here belong to mouse. The CDR3 region is CAWSPPGTSAETLYF. The sequenced part of the CDR3 DNA is TGTGCCTGGAGTCCTCCAGGGACTAGTGCAGAA. This chain joins TRBV31 and TRBJ2-3; maybe TRBD2 (6 bases). From the germline J gene comes the end of the CDR3, since the read stops 4 residues before it. Trimming cost V 1 base and J 0 bases, with 11 bases left between them. In germline, CDR1 is GKSSPN, CDR2 SITVG. The CDR3 is 15 amino acids. Supplemented by reference TRBV31 and TRBJ2-3, the full variable domain reads AQTIHQWPVAEIKAVGSPLSLGCTIKGKSSPNLYWYWQATGGTLQQLFYSITVGQVESVVQLNLSASRPKDDQFILSTEKLLLSHSGFYLCAWSPPGTSAETLYFGSGTRLTVL.

This clone appeared many times. The gene names given are mouse names. With the read ending 4 residues before the CDR3 end, the germline J gene is used to fill in that end. This rearrangement joins TRBV1 to TRBJ2-5; no definite D call. The CDR3 is made up of 13 amino acids. The V gene lost 5 bases and the J gene lost 1 base, with 7 bases spanning the gap. Germline values: CDR1 NSQYPW, CDR2 LRSPGD (reference sequence). The covered CDR3 bases are TGCACCTGCAGTTACAGATACCAAGAC. Residues: CTCSYRYQD. In full, the CDR3 is CTCSYRYQDTQYF. Full variable domain (rest looked up from reference TRBV1 and TRBJ2-5): VTLLEQNPRWRLVPRGQAVNLRCILKNSQYPWMSWYQQDLQKQLQWLFTLRSPGDKEVKSLPGADYLATRVTDTELRLQVANMSQGRTLYCTCSYRYQDTQYFGPGTRLLVL.

This clone was picked up many times. Here the gene names and germline are mouse. Read coverage stops 4 residues before the CDR3 terminus; the germline J gene supplies the remainder. The chain has TRBV16 and TRBJ2-3; TRBD2 matches at 12 bases. This CDR3 region has 15 residues. V gave up 5 bases and J gave up 3 bases; unmatched junction bases: 3. Germline lookup yields CDR1 SGHSA and CDR2 FRNQAP. The CDR3 reads CASSRLGGRAETLYF. CDR3 DNA, as far as it was read: TGTGCAAGCAGCCGACTGGGGGGGCGCGCAGAA. The variable domain in full, completed from reference TRBV16 and TRBJ2-3, reads NAGVIQTPRHKVTGKGQEATLWCEPISGHSAVFWYRQTIVQGLEFLTYFRNQAPIDDSGMPKERFSAQMPNQSHSTLKIQSTQPQDSAVYLCASSRLGGRAETLYFGSGTRLTVL.

This clone has at least ten counts. The TCRdb protein and the DNA translation do not line up at residue 11; the protein shown here was made by translating the DNA. The gene names here belong to mouse. The sequenced part of the CDR3 DNA is TGTGCCAGCAGCTACAGGATTTCTGGAAATACG. Its translation: CASSYRISGNT. The CDR3 reads in full as CASSYRISGNTLYF. The gene calls are TRBV13-3 and TRBJ1-3; tentatively, D is TRBD1 (5 bases). The CDR3 end is not reached by the read, which stops 3 residues before it; the germline J gene fills it in. The CDR3 covers 14 residues. V shed 5 bases and J shed 0 bases, with 9 bases lying between them. Per the germline V gene, CDR1 is NNHDY and CDR2 is SYVADS.

This clone was seen ten or more times. A junction end diverges from the germline sequence, so it may reflect a read error. Gene names and germline match the mouse. The CDR3 end falls 4 residues outside the read, so it is completed with the germline J gene. The chain recombines TRBV13-1 with TRBJ2-3; 11 bases align to TRBD2. There are 16 residues in the CDR3. From germline, CDR1 is NSHNY and CDR2 SYGAGN. The CDR3 sequence: CVSSGTGGPSAETLYF. The sequenced part of the CDR3 DNA is TGTGTCAGCAGTGGGACTGGGGGTCCTAGTGCAGAA.

In this sample, this clone turned up many times. The germline and genes are mouse ones. The observed sequence ends 4 residues before the CDR3 terminus, with the missing tail filled in from the germline J gene. V and J are TRBV17 and TRBJ2-1; 8 bases line up with TRBD2. The germline gives CDR1 MNHDT, CDR2 YYDKIL. This CDR3 has 17 amino acids. V lost 0 bases to trimming and J lost 2 bases; unmatched junction nucleotides: 6. The CDR3 here is CASSRDRGGRYYAEQFF. CDR3 DNA (partial): TGTGCTAGCAGTAGAGATCGGGGGGGCAGATACTATGCT.

The sample holds many counts of this clone. Genes and germline come from the mouse. The read falls 4 residues short of the CDR3 end, and the missing part is taken from the germline J gene. Different DNA sequences within this sample yield the same CDR3. The J gene is TRBJ1-2, the V gene TRBV19; 7 positions agree with TRBD1. There are 14 residues in the CDR3. CDR1 is FNHDT, CDR2 SITEND, per germline (reference sequence). Trimming took 4 bases from V and 0 from J; bases not matched to a gene: 3. CDR3 region: CASSRDRANSDYTF. The CDR3 DNA, read in part, is TGTGCCAGCAGTCGGGACAGAGCAAACTCC. The entire variable domain, with the rest obtained from reference TRBV19 and TRBJ1-2, is as follows: GGIITQTPKFLIGQEGQKLTLKCQQNFNHDTMYWYRQDSGKGLRLIYYSITENDLQKGDLSEGYDASREKKSSFSLTVTSAQKNEMAVFLCASSRDRANSDYTFGSGTRLLVI.

This clone has ten or more counts. Gene names follow the mouse nomenclature. The read terminates 4 residues before the CDR3 end, so the remaining end is supplied by the germline J gene. The chain carries TRBV13-2 and TRBJ2-7; 8 bases line up with TRBD1. CDR3 size: 15 residues. Germline V CDR1 and CDR2: NNHNN, SYGAGS (reference sequence). Trimming removed 2 bases from V and 2 bases from J; junction bases left unmatched: 6. The sequenced part of the CDR3 DNA is TGTGCCAGCGGTGAGAGACAGGGGAGGACCTAT. This sequence encodes CASGERQGRTY. The full CDR3 protein is CASGERQGRTYEQYF.